The 19 T cell receptor beta chains below come from one sample, sequenced in a study of blood T cell repertoires in COVID-19. TCRdb's copy holds only in-frame clones and misses some; the assay was immunoSEQ multiplex PCR. The repertoire holds about 300,000 clones, with about 87% as singletons. The sequencing input was peripheral blood. The receptors were sampled from a woman between 50 and 59 years old with COVID-19, enrolled during active disease.

This sequence joins TRBV5-4 and TRBJ2-3; possibly TRBD1 for D (5 bases). CDR3 length: 13 residues. Germline-derived CDR1 and CDR2 are SGHNT and YYREEE (reference sequence). V was trimmed by 7 bases and J by 5 bases, leaving 14 bases between them. CDR3 in amino acids: CASQVGQQDTQYF. CDR3 DNA sequence: TGTGCCAGCCAGGTGGGGCAGCAAGATACGCAGTATTTT.

The V call is TRBV4-2, the J call TRBJ1-1; 7 bases map to TRBD1. The CDR3 contains 15 residues. Germline CDR1 reads LGHNA; CDR2 reads YNFKEQ. The ends lost 0 bases at V and 6 bases at J; junction bases unmatched: 7. The CDR3 nucleotides read TGTGCCAGCAGCCAAGATCTGGAGGGGGCGGCTGAAGCTTTCTTT. It encodes CASSQDLEGAAEAFF.

The gene calls are TRBV24-1 and TRBJ2-3; possible D gene TRBD2, 6 bases. CDR1 is KGHDR and CDR2 is SFDVKD in the germline V gene. V lost 1 base and J 1 base, leaving 11 bases between the germline ends. The CDR3 loop spans 16 amino acids. For the CDR3, the DNA is TGTGCCACCAGTGATTTCCCGGGAGAGGGCACAGATACGCAGTATTTT. Its protein product is CATSDFPGEGTDTQYF.

The rearrangement links TRBV18 to TRBJ2-7, with TRBD2 identical over 10 bases. CDR1 and CDR2 (germline): KGHSH, LQKENI. Trimming removed 3 bases from V and 4 bases from J; junction bases left unmatched: 9. The CDR3 covers 16 residues. Here the CDR3 reads CASSPGLAPEGYEQYF. In DNA form, the CDR3 reads TGTGCCAGCTCACCGGGACTAGCGCCTGAGGGATACGAGCAGTACTTC.

This chain uses TRBV18 with TRBJ2-7, with a tentative D call TRBD2 (5 bases). The CDR3 runs to 14 residues. Per the germline V gene, CDR1 is KGHSH and CDR2 is LQKENI. The V end was cut by 2 bases, the J end by 2 bases, with 10 bases between. The CDR3 DNA reads as TGTGCCAGCTCACCAAAGAAGGGAGCCTACGAGCAGTACTTC. Translated, it gives CASSPKKGAYEQYF.

This CDR3 reads CASSIDRVSGANVLTF. CDR3 nucleotides: TGTGCCAGTAGTATAGATCGGGTTTCTGGGGCCAACGTCCTGACTTTC. The chain carries TRBV19 and TRBJ2-6, with D hard to call. Germline V gene sequence: CDR1 LNHDA, CDR2 SQIVND (reference sequence). This CDR3 contains 16 residues. Trimming removed 0 bases from V and 1 base from J, with 7 bases in between.

This chain connects TRBV5-1 to TRBJ2-1, with TRBD2 matching over 7 bases. Germline-derived CDR1 and CDR2 are SGHRS and YFSETQ. The CDR3 runs 12 residues. Losses at the gene ends were 0 bases for V and 10 bases for J; bases not matched to a gene: 1. The CDR3 is CASSLALAEQFF. DNA of the CDR3: TGCGCCAGCAGCTTGGCACTAGCGGAGCAGTTCTTC.

This chain connects TRBV11-3 to TRBJ1-3; TRBD1 matches at 7 bases. Germline-derived CDR1 and CDR2 are SGHNT and YENEEA. Losses at the gene ends were 9 bases for V and 4 bases for J; bases not matched to a gene: 6. The CDR3 consists of 13 residues. CDR3 in amino acids: CASRQGGGNTIYF. The CDR3 DNA sequence: TGTGCCAGTCGACAGGGCGGCGGAAACACCATATATTTT.

This sequence joins TRBV10-3 and TRBJ1-2, with D hard to call. V was clipped by 2 bases and J by 3 bases, with 13 bases between them. CDR3 length: 15 residues. From germline, CDR1 is ENHRY and CDR2 SYGVKD. CDR3 in DNA: TGTGCCATCAGTGAGACTGAGACTAATGACTATGGCTACACCTTC. Translating it yields CAISETETNDYGYTF.

This sequence joins TRBV5-4 and TRBJ2-5; tentative D call: TRBD2 (5 bases). Germline loops: CDR1 SGHNT, CDR2 YYREEE (reference sequence). The germline V and J ends were trimmed by 2 bases and 1 base, with 12 bases remaining between them. The CDR3 has 15 residues. CDR3 coding DNA: TGTGCCAGCAGCTTTACGCTAGCTCCCCAAGAGACCCAGTACTTC. Amino acids: CASSFTLAPQETQYF.

This clone was observed once. The chain joins TRBV25-1 to TRBJ1-6; tentatively, D is TRBD1 (6 bases). There are 14 residues in the CDR3. The V end was cut by 4 bases, the J end by 6 bases, with 10 bases between. Per germline, CDR1 MGHDK and CDR2 SYGVNS. DNA of the CDR3: TGTGCCAGCAGTGGGGGACATTTTAATTCACCCCTCCACTTT. Translating it yields CASSGGHFNSPLHF. The full variable domain, in which reference TRBV25-1 and TRBJ1-6 provide the parts outside the CDR3, is EADIYQTPRYLVIGTGKKITLECSQTMGHDKMYWYQQDPGMELHLIHYSYGVNSTEKGDLSSESTVSRIRTEHFPLTLESARPSHTSQYLCASSGGHFNSPLHFGNGTRLTVT.

J is TRBJ1-2 and V is TRBV9; the match to TRBD1 covers 9 bases. The CDR3 spans 17 residues. Per the germline V gene, CDR1 is SGDLS and CDR2 is YYNGEE. The trim removed 0 bases at V and 7 bases at J, leaving 13 bases unmatched. CDR3 residues: CASSVVETGGILGGYTF. In nucleotides, the CDR3 is TGTGCCAGCAGCGTAGTAGAGACAGGGGGAATCTTGGGTGGCTACACCTTC.

CDR3 loop: CASSQGQAGGNTIYF. CDR3 nucleotide sequence: TGTGCCAGCAGCCAGGGACAGGCTGGGGGAAACACCATATATTTT. This chain joins TRBV5-4 and TRBJ1-3; 8 nucleotides align to TRBD1. The V gene's germline CDR1 is SGHNT and CDR2 YYREEE (reference sequence). The CDR3 is 15 residues long. Germline trimming cut 4 bases from V and 4 bases from J; bases unmatched to any gene: 7.

This clone is a singleton in its sample. The chain is built from TRBV19 and TRBJ1-1, with TRBD1 matching 10 bases. This CDR3 is built from 14 residues. V lost 6 bases to trimming and J lost 3 bases; unmatched junction nucleotides: 4. Germline loops: CDR1 LNHDA, CDR2 SQIVND (reference sequence). The CDR3 DNA follows: TGTGCCAGTAGGACAGGGGGCTCAGACACTGAAGCTTTCTTT. This codes for CASRTGGSDTEAFF.

The chain joins TRBV4-1 to TRBJ2-1; TRBD2 agrees at 7 bases. The length of the CDR3 is 15 residues. With V trimmed by 3 bases and J by 4 bases, 6 bases remained unmatched. From germline, CDR1 is MGHRA and CDR2 YSYEKL. The CDR3 here is CASSQIVREYNEQFF. The DNA for the CDR3 is TGCGCCAGCAGCCAGATAGTGCGGGAGTACAATGAGCAGTTCTTC.

V is TRBV27 and J is TRBJ1-1; no reliable D call. The germline V gene has CDR1 MNHEY and CDR2 SMNVEV (reference sequence). The ends were cut back, 1 base at V and 7 bases at J, with 10 bases in the middle. The CDR3 length is 13 residues. The CDR3 DNA follows: TGTGCCAGCAGTTTATTTACCGGAGATGAAGCTTTCTTT. It encodes CASSLFTGDEAFF.

V and J are TRBV6-5 and TRBJ1-5; TRBD1 matches 7 bases. This CDR3 region has 14 residues. Germline V lookup: CDR1 MNHEY, CDR2 SVGAGI. The V gene end was trimmed by 6 bases and the J gene end by 1 base; junction bases not matched to a gene: 3. The CDR3 loop reads CASRTGRSNQPQHF. The CDR3 DNA follows: TGTGCCAGCAGGACAGGGAGGAGCAATCAGCCCCAGCATTTT.

This CDR3 reads CASSLQGSIYEQYF. The DNA of the CDR3 is TGTGCCAGCAGCCTACAGGGGTCGATCTACGAGCAGTACTTC. The rearrangement uses TRBV7-9 and TRBJ2-7; 7 bases are shared with TRBD1. Germline CDR1 SEHNR, CDR2 FQNEAQ (reference sequence). The CDR3 spans 14 residues. Trimming cost V 5 bases and J 3 bases; bases outside gene matches: 7. Using reference TRBV7-9 and TRBJ2-7 for the parts outside the CDR3, the full variable domain is DTGVSQNPRHKITKRGQNVTFRCDPISEHNRLYWYRQTLGQGPEFLTYFQNEAQLEKSRLLSDRFSAERPKGSFSTLEIQRTEQGDSAMYLCASSLQGSIYEQYFGPGTRLTVT.

The rearrangement uses TRBV14 and TRBJ2-1; 8 bases line up with TRBD2. With 3 bases clipped from V and 8 bases from J, the junction kept 12 bases outside the gene matches. The CDR3 totals 16 residues. The V gene's germline CDR1 is SGHDN and CDR2 FVKESK. In DNA, the CDR3 is TGTGCCAGCAGCCACTCGAGCGGGAGAGGGGTCCATGAGCAGTTCTTC. This encodes CASSHSSGRGVHEQFF.